This record concerns one T cell receptor (beta chain) sequence. It lacks a known antigen. Base qualities were left out, and no much larger clone turns up one base away. Genomic DNA was extracted, and the immunoSEQ Platform was used to amplify TCRbeta CDR3 regions from that DNA. Multiplex PCR, high-throughput sequencing and a vendor bioinformatics pipeline were brought together in the immunoSEQ assay. Per the authors' processing: After discarding non-productive sequences and any CDR3s under 4 amino acids in length, clonotype frequencies were recalculated for each sample. In immunoSEQ Analyzer 2.0, shared clonotypes were identified as those with identical CDR3 amino acid, V gene and J gene sequences. Repertoire overlap was normalized by dividing shared clonotype counts by the product of both clone-set sizes, with the result scaled by 1000 into arbitrary units. Here the immuneACCESS table is served through TCRdb, limited to in-frame sequences with V and J called. Missing clones are a known gap in these copies; in checked studies unresolved V genes cover under half, and the rest lacks a known reason. That table gives V, J and clone size, and the DNA gave D and trimming. In this sample the table shows approximately 32,000 clones, around 88% of which occur a single time. The top ten clonotypes cover roughly 3% of the sample.

The sample belongs to a study of memory B cells and T cells in multiple sclerosis (dated by TCRdb to the late 2010s). Study-level background: The study compared TCR beta repertoires of autoproliferating peripheral T cells with brain lesion-infiltrating T cells in multiple sclerosis patients. TCR sequencing involved a couple of multiple sclerosis patients from whom brain lesions at autopsy or brain-infiltrating cells from biopsy were available. The study at large found these results: Because clone-set sizes varied across compartments, the counts of shared clonotypes were affected, making normalization necessary.

After CFSE-labeled PBMCs were cultured without any stimulus, the autoproliferating (CFSEdim) and non-proliferating (CFSEhi) T cell fractions were each sequenced on their own. A total of some 50 million CFSE-labeled PBMCs were cultured for 7 days without stimulus, and replicate wells were then pooled. PBMCs were labeled with about 0.5 uM CFSE and cultured without exogenous stimuli in serum-free AIM-V medium. PBMCs were isolated by Ficoll density gradient centrifugation and cryopreserved before use. Live 7-AAD-negative cells were sorted on a FACSAria III, washed with PBS, and frozen at -80 degrees C as dry pellets. V is cut by 8 bases and J by 6 bases, and the space between the germline ends is 16 bases. The CDR3 sequence holds 13 residues, the cysteine and phenylalanine included. CDR3 DNA only is kept here, 39 bases in frame from base 1. CDR1 and CDR2, per the germline V gene, are MGHDK and SYGVNS.

The sequenced sample consisted of PBMCs from blood kept in culture. This TCR came from a human donor with multiple sclerosis. The chain is made from TRBV25-1 and TRBJ1-1, and perhaps TRBD1 as D gene, on 5 matching bases. The DNA sequence is given as TGTGCCAGCGGGGGGGTAGGGAAGGCTGAAGCTTTCTTT. Translated, it reads CASGGVGKAEAFF.